This T cell receptor beta chain was sequenced in a study of cytomegalovirus exposure and HLA in healthy donors. This PCR relied on a set of 60 Vbeta primers and 13 Jbeta primers. Assay: immunoSEQ multiplex PCR; the TCRdb copy retains only in-frame clones and omits some. The table shows about 91,000 clones, with approximately 90% occurring only once. The origin of this receptor is a man aged 18 to 30 in good health and CMV-seronegative. The material sequenced was PBMCs.

The CDR3 reads CASSGSGRALGSNEQFF. The DNA for the CDR3 is TGCGCCAGCAGCGGCAGCGGGAGGGCCCTGGGGAGTAATGAGCAGTTCTTC. The chain carries TRBV4-1 and TRBJ2-1; TRBD2 aligns across 10 bases. Trimming cost V 5 bases and J 7 bases; bases outside gene matches: 14. The CDR3 loop spans 17 amino acids. Germline values: CDR1 MGHRA, CDR2 YSYEKL.